This TCR beta chain was recorded in a study of T cells expressing NK-cell markers. About the study: Eight donors were sequenced, of whom seven were HCMV-seropositive, while the remaining one was HCMV-seronegative.

From germline, CDR1 is SEHNR and CDR2 FQNEAQ (reference sequence). CDR3 length equals 16 residues. Study-level points and caveats: Expanded clones of NKG2C+ T cells had an unclear HCMV specificity.

Note on this clonotype: Its antigen is as yet unknown.

The TCR beta cDNA came from 5'RACE template switching with UMIs. From its re-call of the 5' RACE reads, TCRdb lists each CDR3 protein once, without DNA. This sample contains roughly 350,000 distinct CDR3 sequences. The chain joins TRBV7-9 to TRBJ2-5; TCRdb reports TRBD1, a call that lacks DNA to check it against. The receptor comes from a man between 18 and 69 years old in good health. The sequenced material came from blood T cells: a sorted CD56 or NKG2C T cell subset, CD4+ or CD8+ T cells, or bulk PBMC T cells (not recorded which). Here the CDR3 reads CASSLDPGQGVLAQYF.